The clone carrying this T cell receptor beta chain was counted only a few times. V dropped 4 bases and J dropped 10 bases, with 11 bases sitting between them. This CDR3 has 12 amino acids. Germline assignment: CDR1 LGHDT and CDR2 YNNKEL (reference sequence). Per the authors' pipeline: The assay estimated nucleated cells by amplifying reference gene primers. TCRdb's table, derived via immunoSEQ multiplex PCR, lists solely in-frame clones and lacks some. V, J and clone size reflect that table, while D and trimming were determined from the DNA. The profile covers roughly 170,000 clones, with about 83% appearing a single time and 7.7% taken by the ten largest. These data originate in a study of blood T cell repertoires in COVID-19. For the study at large: The samples span acute and convalescent COVID-19 from the United States, Italy and Spain. Sources were T cells, B-cell-depleted T cells, or PBMCs; the material itself was cDNA or gDNA.

Sequencing was performed on peripheral blood. The receptor was isolated from a man aged 35 to 55 who had recovered from COVID-19. The V gene is TRBV3-1 (or the pseudogene TRBV3-2), the J gene TRBJ2-1; perhaps TRBD2 as D (5 bases). CDR3 DNA sequence: TGTGCCAGCAGCCGCTTCGGAGGCGAGCAGTTCTTC. Translating it yields CASSRFGGEQFF.